Detailed here is one T cell receptor beta chain. Some clones are missing from TCRdb's copy, which holds only in-frame ones; the method was immunoSEQ multiplex PCR. The repertoire holds roughly 160,000 clones, with around 81% as singletons. The ends were cut back, 4 bases at V and 2 bases at J, with 9 bases in the middle. The CDR3 spans 13 residues. Germline-derived CDR1 and CDR2 are SGHNT and YYREEE (reference sequence). This specimen comes from a study of blood T cell repertoires in COVID-19. Study background: COVID-19 samples from acute and convalescent phases originated in the United States, Italy and Spain.

V gene TRBV5-4 combines with J gene TRBJ2-5; D might be TRBD2 (6 bases). Sample: peripheral blood. The sequence came from a man between 70 and 80 years old with active or convalescent COVID-19. As DNA, the CDR3 is TGTGCCAGCAGCGTGACTAGACAAGAGACCCAGTACTTC. Protein: CASSVTRQETQYF.